This section outlines one TCR beta chain sequence together with its context. Its target is unknown. This sample is drawn from a study of a mutant IDH1 vaccine in newly diagnosed glioma. In the study overall: The first vaccination came 4-6 weeks after radiotherapy alone, or with temozolomide cycles. Treated patients showed a male proportion of around 60%, a female proportion of approximately 38%, and a mean age of around 39 years. Most patients had radiochemotherapy with temozolomide before enrollment; others had one alone.

Germline assignment: CDR1 MNHEY and CDR2 SVGAGI. V dropped 4 bases and J dropped 0 bases, with 9 bases sitting between them. The CDR3 consists of 14 residues. Clones were sequenced by immunoSEQ multiplex PCR, and TCRdb holds only the in-frame ones, with some missing. The table shows some 38,000 clones, with roughly four fifths occurring only once. Time point given: week 23, last vaccination. The investigators gave 300 ug of mutant IDH1 20-mer peptide in each vaccine dose, together with topical imiquimod. Each astrocytoma in the donors was new, WHO grade 3 or 4, IDH1-mutant and ATRX-lost. The source of this sequence is a man aged 35 to 55 with glioma. The V call is TRBV6-5, the J call TRBJ2-5; D is perhaps TRBD1 (6 bases). The sample in question was PBMCs, obtained from a glioma patient whose treatment included an IDH1 peptide vaccine. CDR3 sequence reads: CASSLTGNQETQYF. In nucleotides, the CDR3 is TGTGCCAGCAGTTTAACAGGGAACCAAGAGACCCAGTACTTC.